This entry is about one T cell receptor (beta chain). The CDR3 length is 15 residues. Germline CDR1 is SGHAT and CDR2 is FQDESV (reference sequence). V lost 5 bases, J lost 6 bases, and 8 bases stayed unmatched. Using immunoSEQ multiplex PCR, the repertoire was profiled, and TCRdb retains in-frame clones only, with some absent. The top ten clones hold roughly 9.1% of a sample with about 140,000 clones, under 90% of them seen once. These data originate in a study of blood T cell repertoires in COVID-19. This chain joins TRBV11-1 and TRBJ2-1, with 9 bases matching TRBD2. Material: peripheral blood. This clonotype was obtained from a woman in her sixties with active or convalescent COVID-19. The CDR3 DNA reads TGTGCCAGCAGCCAAGGGGCGGGGGGGCTCAATGAGCAGTTCTTC. Its protein product is CASSQGAGGLNEQFF.